This TCR beta chain comes out of a study of cytomegalovirus exposure and HLA in healthy donors (dated by TCRdb to the late 2010s). As for the study more broadly: The 666 repertoires of the first cohort and the 120 validation repertoires were produced on the same platform, according to a later analysis. The study aimed to test whether cataloging public T cell receptors could reveal signatures of past pathogen exposure. High-throughput TCR immunosequencing, statistical association of individual TCRs with disease status, and machine learning were combined to predict cytomegalovirus infection status. Besides the first cohort of hundreds of subjects, a separate validation cohort made up of 120 different subjects was used.

V ends up 5 bases short and J 6 bases short, with an unmatched junction base count of 9. Looking up the germline V gene (reference sequence) yields CDR1 MNHEY and CDR2 SMNVEV. From the cysteine up to the phenylalanine, the CDR3 has a length of 14 residues. Solely the CDR3 DNA is kept, with 42 bases framed from the first base. In regard to this clone: The antigen this receptor binds is unknown. No per-base quality is available; no much larger clone lies one base away.

The donors were included in the validation cohort of around 120 subjects, a group kept apart from the approximately 670-subject first cohort. Summary of the overall study and its limitations: The study listed 150 to 200 TCR beta chains as associated with cytomegalovirus. Across donors, most TCR sequences were observed very rarely, whereas some public TCRs were present in many individuals. A later analysis found that TCRs clustered in the first cohort also tended to co-occur in the 130 or so validation repertoires, with 94% of cluster scores above 0. The validation cohort had no HLA typing available for a later analysis, so co-occurrence within that cohort was assessed over all 120 or so repertoires. Cytomegalovirus status was reported to be diagnosed by the classifier with high specificity and sensitivity in both the original and validation cohorts. According to the authors, the approach could potentially be generalized to other disease states and immunological phenotypes. In vitro tests confirmed that a few of the cytomegalovirus-associated TCR beta chains recognize cytomegalovirus antigens.

The library was made by the immunoSEQ multiplex PCR assay. In the original analysis: To diagnose cytomegalovirus status from the catalog of TCR beta chain sequences, a statistical classification framework was built. Sourced from immuneACCESS, this table was stored by TCRdb with only in-frame sequences that have V and J called. A share of the clones is absent; for the studies checked, an unresolved V gene accounts for under half, and the remainder has no known explanation. Clone size and V and J calls were adopted from that table, with D and trimming inferred from the DNA. The sample table records over 200,000 clones; almost 90% of these occur just once. The ten largest clones represent about 3% of the sample.

The chain uses TRBV27 and TRBJ2-5; a stretch of 7 junction bases matches TRBD2. Sequences were obtained from PBMCs. This TCR came from a woman aged 18-29 years in good health and CMV-seronegative. This receptor carries the CDR3 CASSLRTSGQTQYF. The DNA sequence is TGTGCCAGCAGTCTAAGGACTAGTGGTCAGACCCAGTACTTC.